This T cell receptor beta chain was identified in a study of CD8 T cells in ankylosing spondylitis. There are many counts of this clonotype. Its antigen is as yet unknown. There are 16 residues in the CDR3. J gave up 7 bases and V 3 bases, and 9 bases lay outside the gene matches. Germline V gives CDR1 SGHAT, CDR2 FQNNGV. The TCR beta libraries were generated through quantitative 5'-RACE incorporating molecular barcodes. Each CDR3 protein gets one entry after TCRdb re-called the 5' RACE reads with MiXCR. In the table there are approximately 520,000 distinct CDR3 sequences, roughly 5.3% of which are singletons. General study points: Ankylosing spondylitis blood appeared to carry a characteristic TCR beta motif of fewer than 10 highly homologous variants. From matched ankylosing spondylitis synovial fluid, disease-linked clones were reportedly recovered at significantly enriched levels. Certain motif variants had earlier appeared in reactive arthritis synovial fluid and blood. Disease-linked clones bore a CD8+ phenotype, appearing relatively rarely in peripheral blood.

This chain links TRBV11-2 with TRBJ1-6, with 7 bases identical to TRBD1. This clonotype was sampled from a male donor with ankylosing spondylitis. The sequencing sample was made of blood, either unsorted or a sorted T cell fraction (not recorded which). CDR3 DNA sequence: TGTGCCAGCAGCTTTGGGGCAGGGGGTCTCAATTCACCCCTCCACTTT. This translates into CASSFGAGGLNSPLHF.